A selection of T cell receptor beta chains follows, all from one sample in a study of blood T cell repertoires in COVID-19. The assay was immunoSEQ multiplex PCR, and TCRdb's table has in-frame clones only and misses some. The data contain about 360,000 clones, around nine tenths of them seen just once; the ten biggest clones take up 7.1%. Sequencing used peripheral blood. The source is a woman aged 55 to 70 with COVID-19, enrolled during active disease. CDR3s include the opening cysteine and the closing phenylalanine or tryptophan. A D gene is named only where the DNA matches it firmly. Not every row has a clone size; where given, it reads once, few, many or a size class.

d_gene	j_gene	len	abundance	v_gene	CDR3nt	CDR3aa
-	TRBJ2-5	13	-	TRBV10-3	TGTGCCATCAGTGAGTCTGGGGGGGAGACCCAGTACTTC	CAISESGGETQYF
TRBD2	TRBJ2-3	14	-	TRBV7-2	TGTGCCAGCTTCCGGGGGGGCGGGACAGATACGCAGTATTTT	CASFRGGGTDTQYF
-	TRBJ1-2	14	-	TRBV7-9	TGTGCCAGCAGCTACCCCCAGGGGACCTATGGCTACACCTTC	CASSYPQGTYGYTF
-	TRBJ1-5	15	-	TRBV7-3	TGTGCCTACAACGAGAGGTTCCATGACAATCAGCCCCAGCATTTT	CAYNERFHDNQPQHF
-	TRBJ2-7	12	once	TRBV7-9	TGTGCCAGCAGCCATATCGCGGACGAGCAGTACTTC	CASSHIADEQYF
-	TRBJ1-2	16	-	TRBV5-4	TGTGCCAGCAGCTTAGCCCGAGTCCTGACTAACTATGGCTACACCTTC	CASSLARVLTNYGYTF
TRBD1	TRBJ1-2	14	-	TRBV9	TGTGCCAGCAGCGTAGAAGGGGGCCGGTCAGGCTACACCTTC	CASSVEGGRSGYTF
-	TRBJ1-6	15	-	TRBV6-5	TGTGCCAGCAGTTACAGGGGATCCTATAATTCACCCCTCCACTTT	CASSYRGSYNSPLHF
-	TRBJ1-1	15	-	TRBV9	TGTGCCAGCAGCGTAGACCCACTCATGAACACTGAAGCTTTCTTT	CASSVDPLMNTEAFF
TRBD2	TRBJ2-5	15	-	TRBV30	TGTGCCTGGAGACCCCGTGGGCTAGCGGGGGGGACCCAGTACTTC	CAWRPRGLAGGTQYF
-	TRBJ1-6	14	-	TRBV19	TGTGCCAGTACCGACCTCGGAGGTAATTCACCCCTCCACTTT	CASTDLGGNSPLHF
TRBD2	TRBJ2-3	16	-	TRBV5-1	TGCGCCAGCGGACTAGCGGGGGGGATTGGCACAGATACGCAGTATTTT	CASGLAGGIGTDTQYF
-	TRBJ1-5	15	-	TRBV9	TGTGCCAGCAGCGTAGGGACGGGAGTTAATCAGCCCCAGCATTTT	CASSVGTGVNQPQHF
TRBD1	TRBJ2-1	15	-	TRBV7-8	TGTGCCAGCAGCTGGACAGGGCCCTCCTACAATGAGCAGTTCTTC	CASSWTGPSYNEQFF
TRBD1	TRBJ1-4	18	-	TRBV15	TGTGCCACCAGCAAGGACAGGGGTCTTGTAGCAACTAATGAAAAACTGTTTTTT	CATSKDRGLVATNEKLFF
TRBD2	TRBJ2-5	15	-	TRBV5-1	TGCGCCAGCAGCCCTCTAGCGGGAACACAAGAGACCCAGTACTTC	CASSPLAGTQETQYF
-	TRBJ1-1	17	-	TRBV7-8	TGTGCCAGCAGCTTAGCGATCGCCGAGGACTTGAACACTGAAGCTTTCTTT	CASSLAIAEDLNTEAFF
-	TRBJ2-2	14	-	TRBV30	TGTGCCTGGAGGGGAGGGGGAGACACCGGGGAGCTGTTTTTT	CAWRGGGDTGELFF
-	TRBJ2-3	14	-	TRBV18	TGTGCCAGCTCACCTCTCCAGGGAACAGATACGCAGTATTTT	CASSPLQGTDTQYF
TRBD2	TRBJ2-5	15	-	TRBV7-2	TGTGCCAGCAGCTTAGACCGGGGGGGTAGAGAGACCCAGTACTTC	CASSLDRGGRETQYF
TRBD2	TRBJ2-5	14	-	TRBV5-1	TGCGCCAGCAGACGCGGGACTAGCGCGGAGACCCAGTACTTC	CASRRGTSAETQYF
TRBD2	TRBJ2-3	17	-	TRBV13	TGTGCCATCCCGGGAGGGGGGGCAAGAACTGGCACAGATACGCAGTATTTT	CAIPGGGARTGTDTQYF
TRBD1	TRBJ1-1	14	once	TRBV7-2	TGTGCCAGCAGCCCGGACAGGATGAACACTGAAGCTTTCTTT	CASSPDRMNTEAFF
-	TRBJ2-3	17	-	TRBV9	TGTGCCAGCAGCGTAGGTGGGGGGTACCCTAGCACAGATACGCAGTATTTT	CASSVGGGYPSTDTQYF
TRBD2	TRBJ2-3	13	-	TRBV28	TGTGCCAGCAGTTCTCCTAGCGGAGATACGCAGTATTTT	CASSSPSGDTQYF
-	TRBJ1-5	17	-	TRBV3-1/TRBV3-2	TGTGCCAGCAGCCAAGAAGGACATTCCTTTAGCAATCAGCCCCAGCATTTT	CASSQEGHSFSNQPQHF
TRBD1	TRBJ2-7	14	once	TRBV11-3	TGTGCCAGCAGCCCAGAAGACAGGGGCTACGAGCAGTACTTC	CASSPEDRGYEQYF
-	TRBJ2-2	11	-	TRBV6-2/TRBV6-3	TGTGCCAGCAGTCGTACCGGGGAGCTGTTTTTT	CASSRTGELFF
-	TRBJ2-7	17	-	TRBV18	TGTGCCAGCTCACCCTTCGGTGAGGACGGGAGCTCCTACGAGCAGTACTTC	CASSPFGEDGSSYEQYF
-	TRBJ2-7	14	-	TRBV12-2	TGTGCAAGGACTGGGCAACAGGGGGCCCACGAGCAGTACTTC	CARTGQQGAHEQYF
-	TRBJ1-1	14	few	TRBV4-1	TGCGCCAGCAGCCAAGTAGGGGGGAACACTGAAGCTTTCTTT	CASSQVGGNTEAFF
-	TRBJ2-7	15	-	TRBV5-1	TGCGCCAGCAGCTTTGCGATAGGGGACATCTACGAGCAGTACTTC	CASSFAIGDIYEQYF
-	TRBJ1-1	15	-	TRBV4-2	TGTGCCAGCAGCCAAGCCGAAGGGGGAGGGACTGAAGCTTTCTTT	CASSQAEGGGTEAFF
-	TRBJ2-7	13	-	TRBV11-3	TGTGCCAGCAGCCAGGGGGAGGACACGGGGCAGTACTTC	CASSQGEDTGQYF
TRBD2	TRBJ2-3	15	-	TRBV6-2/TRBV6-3	TGTGCCAGCAGTTACTCGGCGGGAGACACAGATACGCAGTATTTT	CASSYSAGDTDTQYF
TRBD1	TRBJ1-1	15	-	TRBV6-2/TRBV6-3	TGTGCCAGCAGTCTAACAGGGGGCGCCGGGACTGAAGCTTTCTTT	CASSLTGGAGTEAFF
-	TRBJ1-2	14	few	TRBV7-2	TGTGCCAGCAGCTTGTCTGGGGAGGAAGATGGCTACACCTTC	CASSLSGEEDGYTF